A selection of T cell receptor beta chains follows, all from one sample in a study of blood T cell repertoires in COVID-19. Some clones are missing from TCRdb's copy, which holds only in-frame ones; the method was immunoSEQ multiplex PCR. The data show approximately 100,000 clones, around 85% seen once. Source material: peripheral blood. Receptor source: a man aged 65 to 79 with active or convalescent COVID-19. CDR3s include the opening cysteine and the closing phenylalanine or tryptophan. The D gene is left open where the match is weak. Size is stated for part of the rows, as once, few or many counts, or as a class when the clone is expanded.

. TRBJ2-7 . TRBV18 CASSPQLRTGSSYEQYF TGTGCCAGCTCACCTCAGTTAAGAACGGGGAGCTCCTACGAGCAGTACTTC
. TRBJ2-1 . TRBV21-1 CASSKLGTASGNNEQFF TGTGCCAGCAGCAAATTGGGAACGGCTAGCGGAAACAATGAGCAGTTCTTC
TRBD1 TRBJ1-4 . TRBV27 CASRGVGTGNEKLFF TGTGCCAGCAGGGGCGTGGGGACAGGGAATGAAAAACTGTTTTTT
. TRBJ1-2 . TRBV6-5 CASRRQQGSYGYTF TGTGCCAGCAGGCGCCAACAGGGTAGCTATGGCTACACCTTC
TRBD1 TRBJ1-5 . TRBV12-5 CASGRGTGGLYSNQPQHF TGTGCTAGTGGTCGTGGGACAGGGGGGCTCTATAGCAATCAGCCCCAGCATTTT
. TRBJ1-2 . TRBV7-9 CASSLSGPGLEGYTF TGTGCCAGCAGCCTGTCGGGCCCGGGGTTGGAGGGCTACACCTTC
TRBD1 TRBJ1-5 . TRBV27 CASSLYFPSDRENQPQHF TGTGCCAGCAGTTTATATTTCCCCTCGGACAGGGAGAACCAGCCCCAGCATTTT
. TRBJ1-6 . TRBV19 CASSIQERSPLHF TGTGCCAGTAGTATCCAGGAAAGATCACCCCTCCACTTT
TRBD1 TRBJ1-6 . TRBV30 CAWSLGTAIKGINSPLHF TGTGCCTGGAGCCTCGGGACAGCTATAAAGGGGATTAATTCACCCCTCCACTTT
. TRBJ2-1 . TRBV5-4 CASSIRGGYNNEQFF TGTGCCAGCAGTATAAGGGGGGGATATAACAATGAGCAGTTCTTC
. TRBJ2-7 . TRBV5-1 CASGRADEQYF TGCGCCAGCGGAAGAGCGGACGAGCAGTACTTC
TRBD2 TRBJ2-1 . TRBV6-5 CASSSGTSLYNEQFF TGTGCCAGCAGTTCCGGGACTAGCTTATACAATGAGCAGTTCTTC
. TRBJ2-2 . TRBV11-2 CASRARTDTNTGELFF TGTGCCAGCAGAGCAAGGACAGATACGAACACCGGGGAGCTGTTTTTT
. TRBJ1-1 few TRBV14 CASSQVQKRNTEAFF TGTGCCAGCAGCCAAGTTCAGAAACGGAACACTGAAGCTTTCTTT
. TRBJ2-3 . TRBV6-1 CASSELETTDTQYF TGTGCCAGCAGTGAACTAGAGACCACAGATACGCAGTATTTT
TRBD1 TRBJ1-6 once TRBV28 CASSLPGTGEGGGSPLHF TGTGCCAGCAGTTTGCCTGGGACAGGGGAAGGGGGGGGTTCACCCCTCCACTTT
TRBD1 TRBJ1-6 . TRBV27 CASSLTGARGGNSPLHF TGTGCCAGCAGCCTTACAGGGGCCCGGGGGGGTAATTCACCCCTCCACTTT
. TRBJ1-1 . TRBV28 CASSTHSEGNTEAFF TGTGCCAGCAGTACCCACAGCGAGGGGAACACTGAAGCTTTCTTT
TRBD2 TRBJ2-1 . TRBV19 CASSSSSGSSYNEQFF TGTGCCAGTAGTAGTTCTAGCGGGAGCTCCTACAATGAGCAGTTCTTC
. TRBJ1-6 . TRBV6-5 CASQRKLGRNSPLHF TGTGCCAGCCAGAGAAAGCTGGGGCGCAATTCACCCCTCCACTTT
TRBD1 TRBJ1-2 once TRBV4-2 CASSQVEAGGGYTF TGTGCCAGCAGCCAAGTGGAGGCAGGGGGTGGCTACACCTTC
TRBD1 TRBJ2-5 . TRBV10-1 CASSEGTAQETQYF TGCGCCAGCAGTGAGGGGACAGCCCAAGAGACCCAGTACTTC
. TRBJ1-2 few TRBV5-5 CASSADRNYGYTF TGTGCCAGCAGCGCCGACAGGAACTATGGCTACACCTTC
. TRBJ1-1 . TRBV21-1 CASNGDRPSGTEAFF TGTGCCAGCAACGGGGACAGGCCATCCGGCACTGAAGCTTTCTTT
TRBD1 TRBJ1-2 . TRBV6-5 CASSSGQGGGYTF TGTGCCAGCAGTTCGGGACAGGGTGGCGGCTACACCTTC
. TRBJ2-1 . TRBV9 CASSAGSPSYNEQFF TGTGCCAGCAGCGCCGGGAGCCCCTCCTACAATGAGCAGTTCTTC
TRBD1 TRBJ1-2 . TRBV6-4 CASSPGQGANYGYTF TGTGCCAGCAGCCCCGGACAGGGCGCTAACTATGGCTACACCTTC
TRBD1 TRBJ1-3 . TRBV5-5 CASSLLTGYGNTIYF TGTGCCAGCAGCTTACTGACAGGGTACGGAAACACCATATATTTT
TRBD1 TRBJ2-3 . TRBV6-4 CASSPGGTGAAGSTDTQYF TGTGCCAGCTCCCCGGGGGGGACAGGGGCCGCCGGATCCACAGATACGCAGTATTTT
. TRBJ1-2 . TRBV3-1/TRBV3-2 CASSQVQQYYGYTF TGTGCCAGCAGCCAAGTCCAACAGTACTATGGCTACACCTTC
TRBD2 TRBJ2-5 . TRBV19 CASNPSLGLGLETQYF TGTGCCAGTAACCCCAGCCTGGGACTAGGTTTGGAGACCCAGTACTTC
. TRBJ1-6 few TRBV7-6 CASSSAQYSPLHF TGTGCCAGCAGCTCCGCGCAATATTCACCCCTCCACTTT
TRBD2 TRBJ2-7 . TRBV11-2 CASSFGLAGEQYF TGTGCCAGCAGCTTCGGACTAGCCGGCGAGCAGTACTTC
TRBD1 TRBJ2-5 . TRBV24-1 CATSENRGPPGETQYF TGTGCCACCAGTGAAAACAGGGGACCCCCAGGAGAGACCCAGTACTTC
. TRBJ2-3 . TRBV3-1/TRBV3-2 CASSPGPQTQYF TGTGCCAGCAGCCCAGGCCCCCAAACGCAGTATTTT
. TRBJ1-2 . TRBV7-9 CASSLGEGSYGYTF TGTGCCAGCAGCTTAGGGGAGGGATCCTATGGCTACACCTTC
TRBD2 TRBJ2-1 . TRBV4-1 CASNRLAGYNEQFF TGCGCCAGCAACAGACTAGCGGGGTACAATGAGCAGTTCTTC
TRBD2 TRBJ2-1 . TRBV7-9 CASSSTSGGSEQFF TGTGCCAGCAGCTCCACTAGCGGGGGATCTGAGCAGTTCTTC
. TRBJ1-2 . TRBV4-1 CASSQSPDRYYTF TGCGCCAGCAGCCAAAGCCCGGACAGATACTACACCTTC
TRBD1 TRBJ1-5 once TRBV28 CASSPGGRGRDQPQHF TGTGCCAGCAGTCCTGGGGGCAGGGGGCGTGATCAGCCCCAGCATTTT
. TRBJ2-5 . TRBV6-5 CASTARETQYF TGTGCCAGCACAGCTAGGGAGACCCAGTACTTC
TRBD2 TRBJ2-1 . TRBV19 CASSISPRSGRFSEQFF TGTGCCAGTAGTATCTCGCCTCGGAGCGGGAGGTTCAGTGAGCAGTTCTTC
TRBD1 TRBJ2-7 . TRBV27 CASSSIADRGKTYEQYF TGTGCCAGCAGTTCGATCGCAGACAGGGGAAAAACCTACGAGCAGTACTTC
TRBD2 TRBJ2-7 . TRBV28 CASSLLAGLYEQYF TGTGCCAGCAGTCTCCTAGCGGGACTCTACGAGCAGTACTTC
. TRBJ2-5 . TRBV2 CASSAGGLGETQYF TGTGCCAGCTCGGCAGGGGGGTTGGGAGAGACCCAGTACTTC
TRBD1 TRBJ1-5 . TRBV24-1 CATSDPTGNSNQPQHF TGTGCCACCAGTGATCCGACAGGGAATAGCAATCAGCCCCAGCATTTT